What follows are 10 T cell receptor beta chains derived from one specimen sequenced in a study of blood T cells in healthy people across ages. Primed by a sample-barcoded 5' primer and a J-beta primer mix, a second PCR proceeded for 7 to 11 cycles. TCRdb re-called the 5' RACE reads with MiXCR, one entry per CDR3 protein. The repertoire consists of just under 750,000 distinct CDR3 sequences, with around a fifth occurring once and the leading ten covering roughly 22%. The sequencing sample was made of blood. The receptors stem from a man aged 65 to 85 in good health.

The V gene is TRBV12-3 or TRBV12-4, the J gene TRBJ1-5; TRBD1 aligns across 7 bases. Trimming at V came to 5 bases and at J to 4 bases, leaving 5 bases not matched to a gene. This CDR3 contains 14 residues. CDR3 amino acids: CASSQQGRNQPQHF. The CDR3 bases are TGTGCCAGCAGTCAACAGGGGCGAAATCAGCCCCAGCATTTT.

CDR3 DNA: TGTGCCAGCAGTCCCCGGCTAACTTCCGAGACCCAGTACTTC. Translation: CASSPRLTSETQYF. The chain uses TRBV12-3 or TRBV12-4 and TRBJ2-5; D is unclear. Trimming shortened V by 5 bases and J by 5 bases, and 15 bases separated the two germline ends. The CDR3 has 14 residues.

This chain connects TRBV10-3 to TRBJ2-1; 9 positions agree with TRBD1. Germline loops: CDR1 ENHRY, CDR2 SYGVKD. V was clipped by 6 bases and J by 5 bases; unmatched bases: 2. This CDR3 has 13 residues. CDR3 in amino acids: CAIRRTGDNEQFF. The CDR3 DNA reads as TGTGCCATCAGGAGGACAGGGGACAATGAGCAGTTCTTC.

This clonotype was picked up a small number of times. The chain has TRBV12-3 or TRBV12-4 and TRBJ1-1; D remains ambiguous. Trimming stripped 3 bases from V and 3 bases from J, with 2 bases between. The length of the CDR3 is 11 residues. CDR3 loop: CASSFYTEAFF. CDR3 DNA sequence: TGTGCCAGCAGTTTCTACACTGAAGCTTTCTTT.

The V call is TRBV12-3 or TRBV12-4, the J call TRBJ2-7, with 8 bases aligning to TRBD1. V lost 7 bases, J lost 9 bases, and 8 bases stayed unmatched. CDR3 length: 12 residues. CDR3 loop: CASKFGQGGQYF. For the CDR3, the DNA is TGTGCCAGCAAATTCGGACAGGGTGGGCAGTACTTC.

This chain connects TRBV28 to TRBJ2-1; no clear D gene. The ends were cut back, 6 bases at V and 4 bases at J, with 16 bases in the middle. CDR3 length: 15 amino acids. CDR1 MDHEN and CDR2 SYDVKM come from the germline V gene. CDR3 sequence reads: CASRGSKPGYNEQFF. As DNA, the CDR3 is TGTGCCAGCAGGGGATCTAAGCCTGGTTACAATGAGCAGTTCTTC.

This clonotype has at least ten counts. V is TRBV5-1 and J is TRBJ2-3; 10 bases align to TRBD2. V shed 5 bases and J 4 bases; nucleotides not matched to a gene: 7. This CDR3 region has 15 residues. Germline V gene sequence: CDR1 SGHRS, CDR2 YFSETQ. CDR3 sequence reads: CASRPRAGGADTQYF. DNA for the CDR3: TGCGCCAGCAGGCCACGAGCGGGAGGGGCAGATACGCAGTATTTT.

This clonotype was seen more than once but under ten times. This chain connects TRBV7-2 to TRBJ2-7, with 7 bases aligning to TRBD1. In germline, CDR1 is SGHTA, CDR2 FQGNSA. Trimming cost V 1 base and J 0 bases; bases outside gene matches: 6. The CDR3 runs 16 residues. CDR3 protein: CASSLVRQGPSYEQYV. CDR3 DNA: TGTGCCAGCAGCTTAGTCCGACAGGGCCCCTCCTACGAGCAGTACGTC.

The rearrangement joins TRBV7-2 to TRBJ2-7; D unclear. Germline lookup yields CDR1 SGHTA and CDR2 FQGNSA. This CDR3 contains 13 residues. Trimming took off 0 bases at V and 6 bases at J, with 9 bases between the two ends. The CDR3 region is CASSLASTTEQYV. The DNA for the CDR3 is TGTGCCAGCAGCTTAGCGTCGACGACCGAGCAGTACGTC.

The rearrangement uses TRBV5-1 and TRBJ2-7; D unclear. Trimming pared 4 bases from V and 7 bases from J, leaving 15 bases between. This CDR3 contains 13 residues. Germline CDR1 is SGHRS and CDR2 is YFSETQ. CDR3 DNA: TGCGCCAGCAGCCTTCAAGAAGATGATGAGCAGTACTTC. Encoded protein: CASSLQEDDEQYF. Looking up the rest from reference TRBV5-1 and TRBJ2-7 gives the full variable domain: KAGVTQTPRYLIKTRGQQVTLSCSPISGHRSVSWYQQTPGQGLQFLFEYFSETQRNKGNFPGRFSGRQFSNSRSEMNVSTLELGDSALYLCASSLQEDDEQYFGPGTRLTVT.